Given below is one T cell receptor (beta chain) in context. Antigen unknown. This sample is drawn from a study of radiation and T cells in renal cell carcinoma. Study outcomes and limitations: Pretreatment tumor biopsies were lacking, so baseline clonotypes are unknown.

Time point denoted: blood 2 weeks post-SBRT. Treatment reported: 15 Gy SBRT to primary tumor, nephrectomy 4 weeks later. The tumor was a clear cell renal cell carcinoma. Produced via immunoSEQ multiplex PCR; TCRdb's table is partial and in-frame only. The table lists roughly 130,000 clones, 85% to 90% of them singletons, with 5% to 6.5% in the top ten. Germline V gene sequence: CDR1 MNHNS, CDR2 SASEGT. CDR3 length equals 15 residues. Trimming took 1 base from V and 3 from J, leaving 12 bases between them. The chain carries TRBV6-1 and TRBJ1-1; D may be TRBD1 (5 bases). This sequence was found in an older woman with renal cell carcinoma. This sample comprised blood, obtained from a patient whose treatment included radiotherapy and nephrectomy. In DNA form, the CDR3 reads TGTGCCAGCAGTGAAGTCCCTCAGGGTTACACTGAAGCTTTCTTT. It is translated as CASSEVPQGYTEAFF.